These 20 T cell receptor beta chains share one sample of origin, sequenced in a study of T cells expressing NK-cell markers. Following a re-call of the 5' RACE reads, TCRdb has one entry per CDR3 protein and lacks DNA. The sample totals about 400,000 distinct CDR3 sequences. Sequencing input: blood T cells: a sorted CD56 or NKG2C T cell subset, CD4+ or CD8+ T cells, or bulk PBMC T cells (not recorded which). These receptor sequences come from a woman aged 45-65 years in good health.

The chain links TRBV5-1 to TRBJ2-7. CDR3 length: 13 residues. The germline V gene has CDR1 SGHRS and CDR2 YFSETQ. The CDR3 sequence is CASSSTGPYEQYF.

The chain carries TRBV7-9 and TRBJ2-4; TCRdb names TRBD2, which stays unverified in the absence of DNA. CDR1 and CDR2 from the germline V gene are SEHNR and FQNEAQ (reference sequence). CDR3 length: 18 amino acids. The CDR3: CASSLGRPSRLAKNIQYF.

This sequence joins TRBV7-9 and TRBJ2-5. Germline CDR1 is SEHNR and CDR2 is FQNEAQ (reference sequence). The CDR3 runs to 15 residues. CDR3 in amino acids: CARVFPTLYQETQYF.

The chain employs TRBV7-9 and TRBJ2-7; lacking DNA, the TRBD2 call made by TCRdb goes unchecked. In germline, CDR1 is SEHNR, CDR2 FQNEAQ (reference sequence). The CDR3 is 16 amino acids. The CDR3 loop reads CASIMEGVEYPYEQYF. The full variable domain, with the rest looked up from reference TRBV7-9 and TRBJ2-7, is DTGVSQNPRHKITKRGQNVTFRCDPISEHNRLYWYRQTLGQGPEFLTYFQNEAQLEKSRLLSDRFSAERPKGSFSTLEIQRTEQGDSAMYLCASIMEGVEYPYEQYFGPGTRLTVT.

This CDR3 is CASSLRSSRETQYF. The chain couples TRBV5-1 to TRBJ2-5; the TCRdb call, TRBD2, lacks DNA for checking. CDR3 length: 14 residues. The V gene's germline CDR1 is SGHRS and CDR2 YFSETQ.

The rearrangement joins TRBV27 to TRBJ2-7; TCRdb reports TRBD2, a call that lacks DNA to check it against. This CDR3 has 17 residues. Germline assignment: CDR1 MNHEY and CDR2 SMNVEV (reference sequence). CDR3 sequence reads: CASSLFGTSVPSYEQYF.

This chain links TRBV7-6 with TRBJ2-1; without DNA, the TCRdb call of TRBD2 cannot be checked. The CDR3 length is 23 residues. The germline CDR1 and CDR2 sequences are SGHVS and FNYEAQ. Here the CDR3 reads CASSLAPGLAGASPGLSYNEQFF.

The V gene is TRBV5-1, the J gene TRBJ2-1; without DNA, the TCRdb call of TRBD1 cannot be checked. Germline V gives CDR1 SGHRS, CDR2 YFSETQ. The CDR3 extends over 13 amino acids. The CDR3 sequence: CASRDKGRYEQFF.

The chain employs TRBV5-6 and TRBJ1-1. The length of the CDR3 is 14 residues. Germline V CDR1 and CDR2: SGHDT, YYEEEE. The CDR3 protein is CASSYPNLNTEAFF. Supplemented by reference TRBV5-6 and TRBJ1-1, the full variable domain reads DAGVTQSPTHLIKTRGQQVTLRCSPKSGHDTVSWYQQALGQGPQFIFQYYEEEERQRGNFPDRFSGHQFPNYSSELNVNALLLGDSALYLCASSYPNLNTEAFFGQGTRLTVV.

The gene calls are TRBV29-1 and TRBJ2-5; TCRdb's D call, TRBD1, is unchecked because there is no DNA. Germline loops: CDR1 SQVTM, CDR2 ANQGSEA. CDR3 length equals 13 residues. CDR3 sequence: CSVDPGGRETQYF. Full variable domain (missing parts from reference TRBV29-1 and TRBJ2-5): SAVISQKPSRDICQRGTSLTIQCQVDSQVTMMFWYRQQPGQSLTLIATANQGSEATYESGFVIDKFPISRPNLTFSTLTVSNMSPEDSSIYLCSVDPGGRETQYFGPGTRLLVL.

The rearrangement joins TRBV5-1 to TRBJ2-1; lacking DNA, the TRBD1 call made by TCRdb goes unchecked. The CDR3 totals 16 residues. CDR1 is SGHRS and CDR2 is YFSETQ in the germline V gene. This chain's CDR3 is CASSLATGIYDNEQFF.

J is TRBJ1-4 and V is TRBV5-5. The CDR3 totals 11 residues. Germline CDR1 and CDR2: SGHKS and YYEKEE (reference sequence). CDR3 amino acids: CASSLAEKLFF.

The V and J genes are TRBV20-1 and TRBJ2-1; no DNA is available, so the TRBD2 call from TCRdb remains unchecked. The CDR3 spans 16 residues. Looked up from germline, CDR1 is DFQATT and CDR2 is SNEGSKA (reference sequence). The CDR3 is CSFLVSGTPNYNEQFF.

The chain is built from TRBV2 and TRBJ2-1; TCRdb returns TRBD2, unconfirmable since there is no DNA. Germline values: CDR1 SNHLY, CDR2 FYNNEI. The CDR3 loop spans 14 amino acids. The CDR3 sequence: CASSAQTSLVEQFF.

The chain couples TRBV4-1 to TRBJ1-1. This CDR3 has 15 amino acids. Germline values: CDR1 MGHRA, CDR2 YSYEKL. CDR3 loop: CASSQDREMNTEAFF.

The chain recombines TRBV5-6 with TRBJ1-2; TCRdb lists TRBD1, though no DNA is available to test this call. The CDR3 is made up of 16 amino acids. Germline CDR1 is SGHDT and CDR2 is YYEEEE. The CDR3 spells CASSLTGGSKDYGYTF.

The CDR3 sequence is CASSQLPGTGFQDSPLHF. This rearrangement joins TRBV4-1 to TRBJ1-6; checking the TCRdb D call of TRBD1 is not possible without DNA. Germline CDR1 MGHRA, CDR2 YSYEKL. There are 18 residues in the CDR3.

CDR3 protein: CASTPGGQIYGYTF. The V and J genes are TRBV19 and TRBJ1-2; TCRdb reports TRBD1, a call that lacks DNA to check it against. Germline lookup yields CDR1 LNHDA and CDR2 SQIVND (reference sequence). CDR3 length equals 14 residues.

The chain carries TRBV18 and TRBJ2-6; the D call from TCRdb, TRBD1, cannot be confirmed without DNA. The CDR3 covers 18 residues. The germline gives CDR1 KGHSH, CDR2 LQKENI. CDR3 amino acids: CASSPLNRGGSGANVLTF.

The chain employs TRBV5-1 and TRBJ2-3. Germline V CDR1 and CDR2: SGHRS, YFSETQ. The CDR3 is 12 amino acids. This chain's CDR3 is CASSLDGSLQYF.